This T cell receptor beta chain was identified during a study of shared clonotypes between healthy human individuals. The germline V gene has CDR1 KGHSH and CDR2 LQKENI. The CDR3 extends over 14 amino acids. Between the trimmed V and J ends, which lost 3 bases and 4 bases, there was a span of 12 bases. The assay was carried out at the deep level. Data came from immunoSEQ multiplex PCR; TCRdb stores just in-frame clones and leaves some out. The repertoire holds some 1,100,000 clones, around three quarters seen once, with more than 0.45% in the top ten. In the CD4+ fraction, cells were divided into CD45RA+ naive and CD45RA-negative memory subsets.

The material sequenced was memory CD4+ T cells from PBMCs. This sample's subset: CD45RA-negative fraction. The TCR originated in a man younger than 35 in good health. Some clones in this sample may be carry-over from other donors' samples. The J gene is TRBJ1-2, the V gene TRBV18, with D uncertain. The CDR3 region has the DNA TGTGCCAGCTCACCCACCGAGGGAGTCTATGGCTACACCTTC. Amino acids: CASSPTEGVYGYTF. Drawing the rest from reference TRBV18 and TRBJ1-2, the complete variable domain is NAGVMQNPRHLVRRRGQEARLRCSPMKGHSHVYWYRQLPEEGLKFMVYLQKENIIDESGMPKERFSAEFPKEGPSILRIQQVVRGDSAAYFCASSPTEGVYGYTFGSGTRLTVV.